Presented here are 29 T cell receptor beta chains from one specimen sequenced in a study of cytomegalovirus exposure and HLA in healthy donors. Primers for the PCR totalled 60 Vbeta and 13 Jbeta. The data were produced by immunoSEQ multiplex PCR, yet TCRdb's version contains in-frame clones alone and is incomplete. The data contain about 130,000 clones, 60% to 85% of them singletons. Sequenced: PBMCs. These receptors were collected from a man under 40 in good health and CMV-seronegative.

This clone came up a few times. This chain connects TRBV6-6 to TRBJ1-1; 8 bases match TRBD1. Trimming cost V 6 bases and J 4 bases; bases outside gene matches: 7. The germline V gene has CDR1 MNHNY and CDR2 SVGAGI (reference sequence). The CDR3 has 14 amino acids. The CDR3 protein is CASSWTGTGTEAFF. CDR3 DNA sequence: TGTGCCAGCAGCTGGACAGGGACTGGCACTGAAGCTTTCTTT.

V gene TRBV5-1 combines with J gene TRBJ2-1, with D maybe TRBD2 (6 bases). This CDR3 spans 14 amino acids. V lost 4 bases and J 0 bases, leaving 8 bases between the germline ends. Germline V gene data show CDR1 as SGHRS and CDR2 as YFSETQ. CDR3 nucleotides: TGCGCCAGCAGCGGGGGGTCCTCCTACAATGAGCAGTTCTTC. It yields the protein CASSGGSSYNEQFF.

The chain combines TRBV4-3 with TRBJ2-5, with 7 bases lining up with TRBD1. Germline lookup yields CDR1 LGHNA and CDR2 YSLEER. With V trimmed by 1 base and J by 4 bases, 6 bases remained unmatched. This CDR3 is built from 15 residues. The CDR3 loop reads CASSQGDRVRETQYF. CDR3 nucleotide sequence: TGCGCCAGCAGCCAAGGTGACAGGGTACGAGAGACCCAGTACTTC.

This clone showed up just a few times. In DNA form, the CDR3 reads TGTGCCAGCAGCGACGGGATCTCTAATTCACCCCTCCACTTT. Residues: CASSDGISNSPLHF. The chain couples TRBV7-3 to TRBJ1-6; D is uncertain. The CDR3 has 14 amino acids. CDR1 is SGHTA and CDR2 is FQGTGA in the germline V gene. Trimming removed 5 bases at V and 6 bases at J, with 11 bases between.

This chain's CDR3 is CASSLRGLEQYF. Here the CDR3 DNA reads TGTGCCAGCAGCTTAAGAGGCCTCGAGCAGTACTTC. The chain employs TRBV7-3 and TRBJ2-7; D ambiguous. Germline CDR1 and CDR2: SGHTA and FQGTGA. Trimming left V 1 base short and J 6 bases short, with 7 bases between. The length of the CDR3 is 12 residues.

The chain is built from TRBV27 and TRBJ1-2; 10 nucleotides line up with TRBD1. Per germline, CDR1 MNHEY and CDR2 SMNVEV (reference sequence). CDR3 length equals 12 residues. With V trimmed by 8 bases and J by 7 bases, 4 bases remained unmatched. The CDR3 DNA reads TGTGCCAGCTGGGGGACAGGGGCTGGCTACACCTTC. Amino acid sequence: CASWGTGAGYTF.

The gene calls are TRBV7-2 and TRBJ1-1, with D possibly TRBD1 on 5 matching bases. CDR1 and CDR2 (germline): SGHTA, FQGNSA. CDR3 length equals 14 residues. V lost 5 bases, J lost 6 bases, and 16 bases lay in between. CDR3 bases: TGTGCCAGCAGCCCATGGGGGGGGAGGCCTGAAGCTTTCTTT. Amino acids: CASSPWGGRPEAFF.

This chain joins TRBV6-5 and TRBJ2-7; D remains ambiguous. With 6 bases removed from V and 3 bases from J, the gap between germline ends came to 18 bases. This CDR3 is 15 amino acids long. Germline V gives CDR1 MNHEY, CDR2 SVGAGI. In nucleotides, the CDR3 is TGTGCCAGCAGGCCCCCCGGAAATAACTACTACGAGCAGTACTTC. It encodes CASRPPGNNYYEQYF.

V is TRBV7-9 and J is TRBJ2-2, with D possibly TRBD2 on 7 matching bases. The germline V gene encodes CDR1 SEHNR and CDR2 FQNEAQ (reference sequence). CDR3 size: 16 residues. Trimming removed 4 bases at V and 4 bases at J, with 16 bases between. The CDR3 reads CASSSQGLSGTGELFF. The CDR3 DNA is TGTGCCAGCAGCTCACAGGGACTATCGGGCACCGGGGAGCTGTTTTTT.

This clone has only a few counts. The chain recombines TRBV9 with TRBJ2-7; TRBD2 agrees at 13 bases. The CDR3 contains 15 residues. Germline CDR1 is SGDLS and CDR2 is YYNGEE. Trimming removed 4 bases from V and 5 bases from J; junction bases left unmatched: 6. CDR3 nucleotide sequence: TGTGCCAGCAGCCCGGGACTAGCGGGAATACACGAGCAGTACTTC. Its translation is CASSPGLAGIHEQYF.

There are a few counts of this clone. V usage is TRBV7-3 and J usage is TRBJ2-3; 11 bases agree with TRBD2. J was trimmed by 5 bases and V by 4 bases; bases with no gene match: 11. Germline V gives CDR1 SGHTA, CDR2 FQGTGA. CDR3 length: 17 residues. The CDR3 reads CASSSIAGGTPGDTQYF. The DNA of the CDR3 is TGTGCCAGCAGCTCTATAGCGGGGGGGACCCCCGGAGATACGCAGTATTTT.

Points on this clone: Other DNA sequences in this specimen translate into the identical CDR3. The chain uses TRBV18 and TRBJ1-2; TRBD1 matches at 7 bases. Looked up from germline, CDR1 is KGHSH and CDR2 is LQKENI. The CDR3 totals 13 residues. After removal of 3 bases from V and 3 bases from J, the junction contained 1 base not matched to a gene. The CDR3 region is CASSPDRDYGYTF. The CDR3 DNA follows: TGTGCCAGCTCACCTGACAGGGACTATGGCTACACCTTC.

This clone was found once. The chain combines TRBV19 with TRBJ2-7; 10 bases match TRBD1. The V and J ends lost 7 bases and 3 bases, in that order; junction bases with no gene match: 6. Germline V gene lookup returns CDR1 LNHDA and CDR2 SQIVND (reference sequence). The CDR3 is made up of 14 amino acids. The CDR3: CASKSRDRGYEQYF. The CDR3 DNA reads as TGTGCCAGTAAGTCCCGGGACAGGGGCTACGAGCAGTACTTC. Full variable domain (outside the CDR3, taken from reference TRBV19 and TRBJ2-7): DGGITQSPKYLFRKEGQNVTLSCEQNLNHDAMYWYRQDPGQGLRLIYYSQIVNDFQKGDIAEGYSVSREKKESFPLTVTSAQKNPTAFYLCASKSRDRGYEQYFGPGTRLTVT.

The genes are TRBV12-5 and TRBJ2-5; maybe TRBD2 (5 bases). Deletions cut 6 bases from V and 2 bases from J, with 10 bases between. Per germline, CDR1 LGHNT and CDR2 FRNRAP. This CDR3 contains 13 residues. This CDR3 reads CASGPSGQETQYF. CDR3 DNA: TGTGCTAGTGGCCCCTCGGGGCAAGAGACCCAGTACTTC.

The sample holds a few counts of this clone. The chain links TRBV10-3 to TRBJ1-5, with D hard to call. Germline-derived CDR1 and CDR2 are ENHRY and SYGVKD. The CDR3 spans 15 residues. Trimming pared 0 bases from V and 5 bases from J, leaving 11 bases between. Here the CDR3 reads CAISESAAVDQPQHF. The DNA for the CDR3 is TGTGCCATCAGTGAGTCCGCGGCAGTCGATCAGCCCCAGCATTTT.

This clone came up a few times. The chain couples TRBV10-1 to TRBJ1-5; perhaps TRBD1 as D (6 bases). Between the trimmed V and J ends, which lost 5 bases and 0 bases, there was a span of 11 bases. CDR3 length equals 15 residues. Germline CDR1 WNHNN, CDR2 SYGVQD (reference sequence). CDR3 coding DNA: TGCGCCAGCAGTTTCGGACAGAGTAGCAATCAGCCCCAGCATTTT. Protein product: CASSFGQSSNQPQHF.

In its sample, this clone was seen a few times. The chain recombines TRBV19 with TRBJ2-1, with 8 positions matching TRBD2. From germline, CDR1 is LNHDA and CDR2 SQIVND (reference sequence). The V and J ends lost 2 bases and 3 bases, in that order; junction bases with no gene match: 6. The CDR3 covers 16 residues. This CDR3 is CASSISGGTSYNEQFF. The CDR3 DNA sequence: TGTGCCAGTAGTATAAGTGGTGGGACTAGCTACAATGAGCAGTTCTTC.

The chain employs TRBV28 and TRBJ1-1, with D uncertain. V dropped 6 bases and J dropped 2 bases, with 10 bases sitting between them. The germline CDR1 and CDR2 sequences are MDHEN and SYDVKM. The CDR3 length is 13 residues. CDR3 loop: CASRREVNTEAFF. CDR3 DNA: TGTGCCAGCAGGCGGGAAGTTAACACTGAAGCTTTCTTT.

This clone came up a few times. The chain links TRBV6-5 to TRBJ2-5; weak D call: TRBD2 (5 bases). This CDR3 comprises 14 residues. Germline V gene lookup returns CDR1 MNHEY and CDR2 SVGAGI. Trimming shortened V by 7 bases and J by 4 bases, and 16 bases separated the two germline ends. In DNA, the CDR3 is TGTGCCAGCACATCTCCGACGGCGGGAGAGACCCAGTACTTC. Translated: CASTSPTAGETQYF.

This sequence joins TRBV7-2 and TRBJ1-1; D is perhaps TRBD1 (5 bases). With 2 bases removed from V and 5 bases from J, the gap between germline ends came to 9 bases. The CDR3 has 13 residues. Germline CDR1 reads SGHTA; CDR2 reads FQGNSA. CDR3 nucleotide sequence: TGTGCCAGCAGCTTACAGGGTAGTACTGAAGCTTTCTTT. Translating it yields CASSLQGSTEAFF. Using reference TRBV7-2 and TRBJ1-1 for the parts outside the CDR3, the full variable domain is GAGVSQSPSNKVTEKGKDVELRCDPISGHTALYWYRQSLGQGLEFLIYFQGNSAPDKSGLPSDRFSAERTGGSVSTLTIQRTQQEDSAVYLCASSLQGSTEAFFGQGTRLTVV.

Here the CDR3 DNA reads TGTGCCAGCAGCGTAAGAGCGGGAGTCGCCAATGAGCAGTTCTTC. Translation gives CASSVRAGVANEQFF. This rearrangement joins TRBV9 to TRBJ2-1, with TRBD2 matching 8 bases. In germline, CDR1 is SGDLS, CDR2 YYNGEE. The length of the CDR3 is 15 residues. The V gene end was trimmed by 1 base and the J gene end by 6 bases; junction bases not matched to a gene: 6.

CDR3 sequence (DNA): TGTGCCAGCAGGTGGGGGACAGGGGGCACCGAGCAGTACTTC. Translating it yields CASRWGTGGTEQYF. The genes are TRBV25-1 and TRBJ2-7; 12 bases match TRBD1. V was clipped by 6 bases and J by 6 bases; unmatched bases: 6. This CDR3 has 14 residues. Germline CDR1 reads MGHDK; CDR2 reads SYGVNS.

V gene TRBV27 combines with J gene TRBJ2-5; D possibly corresponds to TRBD2 (5 bases). V was trimmed by 2 bases and J by 5 bases, leaving 15 bases between them. Per the germline V gene, CDR1 is MNHEY and CDR2 is SMNVEV (reference sequence). This CDR3 is built from 15 residues. CDR3 coding DNA: TGTGCCAGCAGTTTAGAGGGAAGAGGAAGGGAGACCCAGTACTTC. Its translation is CASSLEGRGRETQYF.

This clone appeared a few times. The chain's CDR3 is CASSTTGMGYGYTF. DNA for the CDR3: TGTGCCAGCAGTACGACAGGGATGGGCTATGGCTACACCTTC. The chain combines TRBV27 with TRBJ1-2; TRBD1 matches at 7 bases. Per germline, CDR1 MNHEY and CDR2 SMNVEV (reference sequence). Trimming removed 5 bases from V and 4 bases from J; junction bases left unmatched: 7. CDR3 length: 14 residues.

The rearrangement uses TRBV5-1 and TRBJ2-7; 7 nucleotides line up with TRBD1. The CDR3 consists of 16 residues. Losses at the gene ends were 0 bases for V and 1 base for J; bases not matched to a gene: 7. The V gene's germline CDR1 is SGHRS and CDR2 YFSETQ. CDR3 protein: CASSLGPGGGSYEQYF. The CDR3 coding sequence is TGCGCCAGCAGCTTGGGTCCAGGGGGTGGGTCCTACGAGCAGTACTTC.

This chain uses TRBV11-3 with TRBJ2-1; 9 nucleotides match TRBD2. This CDR3 comprises 16 residues. The V gene end was trimmed by 4 bases and the J gene end by 0 bases; junction bases not matched to a gene: 4. Germline loops: CDR1 SGHNT, CDR2 YENEEA. The CDR3 loop is CASSSSGTDSYNEQFF. In DNA form, the CDR3 reads TGTGCCAGCAGCTCTAGCGGGACTGACTCCTACAATGAGCAGTTCTTC.

This sequence joins TRBV30 and TRBJ1-1, with D unresolved. Per the germline V gene, CDR1 is GTSNPN and CDR2 is SVGIG (reference sequence). The length of the CDR3 is 15 residues. V shed 1 base and J shed 4 bases, with 16 bases lying between them. CDR3 DNA sequence: TGTGCCTGGAGTGACCCGCCAGGCCGAGTCACTGAAGCTTTCTTT. This sequence encodes CAWSDPPGRVTEAFF.

J is TRBJ1-5 and V is TRBV7-9, with D perhaps matching TRBD1 (5 bases). Trimming shortened V by 7 bases and J by 7 bases, and 14 bases separated the two germline ends. The CDR3 extends over 13 amino acids. The V gene's germline CDR1 is SEHNR and CDR2 FQNEAQ (reference sequence). CDR3 coding DNA: TGTGCCAGCACCGACCAGGGAGGACAGCCCCAGCATTTT. Translating gives CASTDQGGQPQHF.

This chain uses TRBV5-1 with TRBJ2-5; 7 nucleotides line up with TRBD1. The CDR3 has 16 amino acids. V dropped 3 bases and J dropped 3; count of bases not matched to a gene: 11. Looked up from germline, CDR1 is SGHRS and CDR2 is YFSETQ. The CDR3 loop reads CASSSGTADQKETQYF. In DNA, the CDR3 is TGCGCCAGCAGCTCTGGGACAGCTGATCAAAAAGAGACCCAGTACTTC.